This T cell receptor beta chain originates from a study of T-cell reconstitution after alpha-beta-depleted transplantation in children. Comment on this clonotype: Its antigen is currently unknown.

Germline CDR1 reads SQVTM; CDR2 reads ANQGSEA. The CDR3 spans 11 residues. Trimming left V 5 bases short and J 8 bases short, with 9 bases between. Study-wide results and limits: After transplant, at about two months, alpha-beta T cells were reportedly derived from several hundred expanded graft clones. T-cell numbers and diversity one year post-transplant derived largely from freshly generated T cells.

Preparing the TCRbeta library involved the use of unique molecular identifiers. TCRdb processed the PCR reads anew with MiXCR; each CDR3 protein has one entry. This table has 500,000 to 650,000 distinct CDR3 sequences, 13% appearing once. This receptor was obtained from a male patient younger than 18 who had a stem cell transplant for acute myeloid leukemia, so the T cells may come from the graft donor. The sequencing here drew on PBMCs, mostly from graft donor cells, taken 360 days after TCRalphabeta/CD19-depleted stem cell transplant. The chain carries TRBV29-1 and TRBJ1-4; no clear D gene. The CDR3: CSVLGREKLFF. For the CDR3, the DNA is TGCAGCGTTCTGGGGAGGGAAAAACTGTTTTTT. The full variable domain, its missing parts supplied by reference TRBV29-1 and TRBJ1-4, is SAVISQKPSRDICQRGTSLTIQCQVDSQVTMMFWYRQQPGQSLTLIATANQGSEATYESGFVIDKFPISRPNLTFSTLTVSNMSPEDSSIYLCSVLGREKLFFGSGTQLSVL.